Following are 6 T cell receptor beta chains from one sample sequenced in a study of radiotherapy plus CTLA-4 blockade in lung cancer. Produced via immunoSEQ multiplex PCR; TCRdb's table is partial and in-frame only. The table has about 110,000 clones, approximately 81% seen once. Sequenced here: peripheral blood, sampled from a patient treated with radiotherapy plus ipilimumab. These receptor sequences come from a human donor with non-small cell lung cancer that progressed on radiotherapy plus ipilimumab. Some clones in this sample may be carry-over from other donors' samples.

This sequence joins TRBV10-3 and TRBJ2-7; no reliable D call. The CDR3 extends over 11 amino acids. In germline, CDR1 is ENHRY, CDR2 SYGVKD. The germline V and J ends were trimmed by 6 bases and 0 bases, with 3 bases remaining between them. CDR3 DNA: TGTGCCATCAGCGCCTCCTACGAGCAGTACTTC. This codes for CAISASYEQYF.

This sequence joins TRBV2 and TRBJ1-5; D gene ambiguous. Per germline, CDR1 SNHLY and CDR2 FYNNEI. V was trimmed by 8 bases and J by 0 bases, leaving 8 bases between them. This CDR3 region has 13 residues. CDR3 DNA: TGTGCCAGCCACAGATATAGCAATCAGCCCCAGCATTTT. Its translation is CASHRYSNQPQHF.

This chain uses TRBV19 with TRBJ2-3, with 12 bases lining up with TRBD2. This CDR3 is built from 16 residues. Germline values: CDR1 LNHDA, CDR2 SQIVND (reference sequence). V lost 5 bases and J lost 2; bases outside the gene matches: 5. The CDR3 DNA is TGTGCCAGTAGTCCAAGACTAGCGGGGGACACAGATACGCAGTATTTT. Amino acids: CASSPRLAGDTDTQYF.

V is TRBV12-2 and J is TRBJ2-7. TRBV12-2 is termed a pseudogene. The CDR3 covers 9 residues. In DNA, the CDR3 is TGTGCAAGGGTCTACGAGCAGTACTTC. It codes for CARVYEQYF.

This clone was found once. This sample includes further DNA sequences coding for the same CDR3. This chain links TRBV27 with TRBJ1-2; the D is unclear. This CDR3 comprises 15 residues. Germline V lookup: CDR1 MNHEY, CDR2 SMNVEV (reference sequence). Trimming shortened V by 6 bases and J by 2 bases, and 16 bases separated the two germline ends. CDR3 amino acids: CASSSRVGVNYGYTF. The CDR3 coding sequence is TGTGCCAGCAGCTCCCGTGTCGGGGTCAACTATGGCTACACCTTC.

This sequence joins TRBV4-2 and TRBJ2-7, with unresolved D. V was clipped by 0 bases and J by 5 bases, with 2 bases between them. The CDR3 covers 11 residues. Germline V CDR1 and CDR2: LGHNA, YNFKEQ. CDR3 DNA sequence: TGTGCCAGCAGCCAAGACAACGAGCAGTACTTC. This gives the protein CASSQDNEQYF.